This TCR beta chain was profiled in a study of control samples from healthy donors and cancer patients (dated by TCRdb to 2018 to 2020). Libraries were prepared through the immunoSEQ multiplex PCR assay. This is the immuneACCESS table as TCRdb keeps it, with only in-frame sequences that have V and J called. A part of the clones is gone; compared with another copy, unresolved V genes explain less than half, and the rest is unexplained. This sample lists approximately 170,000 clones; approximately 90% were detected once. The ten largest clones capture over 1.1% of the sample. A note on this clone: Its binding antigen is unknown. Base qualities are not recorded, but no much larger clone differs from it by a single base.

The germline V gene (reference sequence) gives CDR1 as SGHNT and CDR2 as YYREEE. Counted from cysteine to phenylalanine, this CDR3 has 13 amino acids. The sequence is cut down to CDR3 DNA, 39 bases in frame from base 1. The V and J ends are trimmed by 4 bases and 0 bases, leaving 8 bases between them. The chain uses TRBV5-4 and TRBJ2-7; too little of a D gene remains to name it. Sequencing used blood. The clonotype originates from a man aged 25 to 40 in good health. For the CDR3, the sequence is CASSGSSSYEQYF. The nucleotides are TGTGCCAGCAGCGGGTCCTCCTCCTACGAGCAGTACTTC.